This T cell receptor (beta chain) was observed in a study of regulatory T cells in long-lasting Graves disease. Trimming took 6 bases from V and 1 from J; bases not matched to a gene: 9. CDR1 is MDHEN and CDR2 is SYDVKM in the germline V gene. This CDR3 contains 17 residues. Combining iRepertoire HTBI primers with Arm-PCR of CDR3 regions, the authors built TCR beta libraries. TCRdb re-called the multiplex PCR reads with MiXCR, one entry per CDR3 protein. The repertoire has approximately 390,000 distinct CDR3 sequences, roughly 16% of them found once; the top ten carry about 19%. Time point indicated: newly diagnosed GD, antithyroid drugs for less than 3 months. RNA isolated from PBMCs was used to make the TCR library. These data are also associated with another study on T cells in Graves' hyperthyroidism and ophthalmopathy. As that report states: Ophthalmopathy onset followed model prediction by a median approximately seven months.

The sequencing here drew on peripheral blood mononuclear cells (PBMCs), taken at new diagnosis, from a patient treated with antithyroid drugs. The TCR was taken from a woman aged 18-29 years with Graves disease. The chain uses TRBV28 and TRBJ2-3; 11 bases line up with TRBD1. The CDR3 sequence is CASREIRDRGGTDTQYF. The CDR3, as DNA: TGTGCCAGCAGGGAAATCCGGGACAGGGGGGGCACAGATACGCAGTATTTT. The variable domain in full, with the rest retrieved from reference TRBV28 and TRBJ2-3, is DVKVTQSSRYLVKRTGEKVFLECVQDMDHENMFWYRQDPGLGLRLIYFSYDVKMKEKGDIPEGYSVSREKKERFSLILESASTNQTSMYLCASREIRDRGGTDTQYFGPGTRLTVL.